These 26 T cell receptor beta chains share one sample of origin, sequenced in a study of blood T cell repertoires in COVID-19. Some clones are missing from TCRdb's copy, which holds only in-frame ones; the method was immunoSEQ multiplex PCR. Among 400,000 to 450,000 clones, about 89% were seen once, and the ten largest hold less than 2%. Sequenced: peripheral blood. The receptors derive from a woman aged 40 to 55 with COVID-19, enrolled during active disease.

The rearrangement uses TRBV7-2 and TRBJ2-1; 10 nucleotides agree with TRBD2. The CDR3 consists of 15 residues. V lost 4 bases, J lost 6 bases, and 6 bases stayed unmatched. CDR1 is SGHTA and CDR2 is FQGNSA in the germline V gene. The CDR3 bases are TGTGCCAGCAGCTATCAACTAGCGGGGTCCAATGAGCAGTTCTTC. This gives the protein CASSYQLAGSNEQFF.

The V call is TRBV5-6, the J call TRBJ1-1; D is possibly TRBD1 (6 bases). The V end was cut by 2 bases, the J end by 3 bases, with 14 bases between. This CDR3 spans 15 amino acids. Germline lookup yields CDR1 SGHDT and CDR2 YYEEEE. The CDR3 DNA reads as TGTGCCAGCAGCTTTTATGACAGGTCGGACACTGAAGCTTTCTTT. It yields the protein CASSFYDRSDTEAFF. The full variable domain, with the rest looked up from reference TRBV5-6 and TRBJ1-1, is DAGVTQSPTHLIKTRGQQVTLRCSPKSGHDTVSWYQQALGQGPQFIFQYYEEEERQRGNFPDRFSGHQFPNYSSELNVNALLLGDSALYLCASSFYDRSDTEAFFGQGTRLTVV.

This sequence joins TRBV28 and TRBJ1-2, with unresolved D. Trimming pared 1 base from V and 4 bases from J, leaving 7 bases between. The germline V gene encodes CDR1 MDHEN and CDR2 SYDVKM. The CDR3 covers 13 residues. Written as DNA, the CDR3 is TGTGCCAGCAGTTTATTTGCGGCCTATGGCTACACCTTC. Translated: CASSLFAAYGYTF.

The chain carries TRBV4-1 and TRBJ2-3, with TRBD2 as a possible D gene (6 bases). Trimming removed 0 bases from V and 5 bases from J, with 21 bases in between. The CDR3 is made up of 18 amino acids. Germline loops: CDR1 MGHRA, CDR2 YSYEKL. The CDR3 DNA reads as TGCGCCAGCAGCCAAGAAGAGTACGGGAGCAAAGGTGGAGATACGCAGTATTTT. It yields the protein CASSQEEYGSKGGDTQYF.

The V call is TRBV5-4, the J call TRBJ1-6; D gene ambiguous. CDR3 length equals 14 residues. Trimming removed 1 base at V and 6 bases at J, with 8 bases between. Germline V lookup: CDR1 SGHNT, CDR2 YYREEE (reference sequence). The CDR3 coding sequence is TGTGCCAGCAGCTTGACTGCGATTAATTCACCCCTCCACTTT. Translation: CASSLTAINSPLHF.

CDR3 residues: CASSQTGRGDEQYF. The CDR3 DNA is TGTGCCAGCAGCCAGACAGGGAGAGGTGACGAGCAGTACTTC. The chain employs TRBV7-2 and TRBJ2-7; 7 nucleotides line up with TRBD1. Germline trimming cut 5 bases from V and 5 bases from J; bases unmatched to any gene: 9. The CDR3 spans 14 residues. CDR1 and CDR2 from the germline V gene are SGHTA and FQGNSA. The full variable domain, its missing parts supplied by reference TRBV7-2 and TRBJ2-7, is GAGVSQSPSNKVTEKGKDVELRCDPISGHTALYWYRQSLGQGLEFLIYFQGNSAPDKSGLPSDRFSAERTGGSVSTLTIQRTQQEDSAVYLCASSQTGRGDEQYFGPGTRLTVT.

This sequence joins TRBV6-2 or TRBV6-3 and TRBJ2-3; 7 nucleotides line up with TRBD2. The J segment lost 1 base and the V segment lost 2 bases, leaving 3 bases of the junction unmatched. The CDR3 runs 15 residues. CDR1 and CDR2 (germline): MNHEY, SVGEGT. In nucleotides, the CDR3 is TGTGCCAGCAGTTACGCGGGAGAGGGCACAGATACGCAGTATTTT. Its translation: CASSYAGEGTDTQYF.

Details on this clone: The junction departs from the called germline gene at one end, perhaps through a read error. The rearrangement joins TRBV5-1 to TRBJ2-5, with D perhaps TRBD1 (6 bases). Germline loops: CDR1 SGHRS, CDR2 YFSETQ. The CDR3 sequence is 14 residues long. CDR3 nucleotide sequence: TGCGCCAGCAGATTGGGACATACCGAAGAGACCCAGTACTTC. It encodes CASRLGHTEETQYF.

J is TRBJ2-2 and V is TRBV7-9, with TRBD2 identical over 9 bases. Looked up from germline, CDR1 is SEHNR and CDR2 is FQNEAQ (reference sequence). The V gene end was trimmed by 3 bases and the J gene end by 5 bases; junction bases not matched to a gene: 7. The CDR3 covers 16 residues. The CDR3 bases are TGTGCCAGCAGCTTGCCGATAGCGGGAGCTACCGGGGAGCTGTTTTTT. It translates to CASSLPIAGATGELFF.

The genes are TRBV29-1 and TRBJ2-7; 7 bases align to TRBD1. Germline V gene data show CDR1 as SQVTM and CDR2 as ANQGSEA. V shed 6 bases, J shed 7 bases, and the junction held 15 bases outside the gene matches. This CDR3 region has 14 residues. The CDR3 here is CSVAYVQGLGEQYF. CDR3 nucleotide sequence: TGCAGCGTCGCCTATGTACAGGGGTTGGGGGAGCAGTACTTC.

The chain combines TRBV29-1 with TRBJ2-2; unclear D gene. V gave up 7 bases and J gave up 3 bases, with 12 bases separating them. The CDR3 sequence is 13 residues long. Per the germline V gene, CDR1 is SQVTM and CDR2 is ANQGSEA. CDR3 DNA sequence: TGCAGCGCTGGTATCACTCACACCGGGGAGCTGTTTTTT. Its translation is CSAGITHTGELFF.

In its sample, this clone was seen a few times. The chain employs TRBV28 and TRBJ2-3; D is possibly TRBD2 (5 bases). V lost 3 bases and J 5 bases, leaving 18 bases between the germline ends. This CDR3 has 16 amino acids. The V gene's germline CDR1 is MDHEN and CDR2 SYDVKM. Here the CDR3 reads CASSLRADIIQDTQYF. The CDR3, as DNA: TGTGCCAGCAGTTTGCGGGCCGACATAATCCAAGATACGCAGTATTTT.

This clone was counted once. V is TRBV30 and J is TRBJ1-5; 8 bases agree with TRBD1. The CDR3 is made up of 15 amino acids. In germline, CDR1 is GTSNPN, CDR2 SVGIG (reference sequence). V gave up 5 bases and J gave up 2 bases; unmatched junction bases: 8. Here the CDR3 reads CAWGQGRVGNQPQHF. In DNA form, the CDR3 reads TGTGCCTGGGGACAGGGAAGAGTAGGCAATCAGCCCCAGCATTTT. The variable domain in full, completed from reference TRBV30 and TRBJ1-5, reads SQTIHQWPATLVQPVGSPLSLECTVEGTSNPNLYWYRQAAGRGLQLLFYSVGIGQISSEVPQNLSASRPQDRQFILSSKKLLLSDSGFYLCAWGQGRVGNQPQHFGDGTRLSIL.

The chain carries TRBV19 and TRBJ2-4; TRBD2 aligns across 8 bases. V trimming: 6 bases; J trimming: 8 bases; junction bases outside the gene matches: 18. The CDR3 consists of 17 residues. In germline, CDR1 is LNHDA, CDR2 SQIVND (reference sequence). DNA for the CDR3: TGTGCCAGTAGCCCCCGGGGGGGTCCGCGGACTGGGGACATTCAGTACTTC. Residues: CASSPRGGPRTGDIQYF.

This clone was observed once. J is TRBJ2-7 and V is TRBV7-2; D may be TRBD1 (5 bases). This CDR3 has 16 amino acids. Germline-derived CDR1 and CDR2 are SGHTA and FQGNSA. Trimming stripped 0 bases from V and 2 bases from J, with 14 bases between. CDR3 nucleotides: TGTGCCAGCAGCTTAGCCGGTGGTTGGGGCCCCTACGAGCAGTACTTC. It is translated as CASSLAGGWGPYEQYF.

This chain connects TRBV4-2 to TRBJ2-3; no clear D gene. Germline V gene sequence: CDR1 LGHNA, CDR2 YNFKEQ. V was pared by 2 bases and J by 6 bases, with 12 bases between. This CDR3 has 14 amino acids. CDR3 loop: CASSQSKEFDTQYF. DNA for the CDR3: TGTGCCAGCAGCCAATCGAAGGAGTTCGATACGCAGTATTTT.

This chain uses TRBV2 with TRBJ2-1; D gene uncertain. The CDR3 contains 15 residues. Trimming stripped 1 base from V and 8 bases from J, with 15 bases between. Germline V lookup: CDR1 SNHLY, CDR2 FYNNEI. The CDR3 region is CASSEVTSVVDEQFF. The CDR3 bases are TGTGCCAGCAGTGAAGTGACAAGTGTGGTGGATGAGCAGTTCTTC.

The V gene is TRBV10-2, the J gene TRBJ1-1, with 8 bases that match TRBD1. CDR1 and CDR2 from the germline V gene are WSHSY and SAAADI. Germline trimming cut 4 bases from V and 5 bases from J; bases unmatched to any gene: 6. The CDR3 runs to 14 residues. CDR3 in DNA: TGCGCCAGCAGTGCAGCAGGGGGCCGGACTGAAGCTTTCTTT. Amino acids: CASSAAGGRTEAFF.

This clone was seen just once. This chain links TRBV30 with TRBJ1-5; perhaps TRBD1 as D (5 bases). V gave up 8 bases and J gave up 3 bases, with 11 bases separating them. The CDR3 spans 12 residues. Germline CDR1 is GTSNPN and CDR2 is SVGIG (reference sequence). The CDR3 DNA reads as TGTGCCGCGGGGGTAAACAATCAGCCCCAGCATTTT. It encodes CAAGVNNQPQHF.

V usage is TRBV7-2 and J usage is TRBJ2-7; the D gene is possibly TRBD1 (6 bases). Trimming pared 5 bases from V and 7 bases from J, leaving 15 bases between. Per germline, CDR1 SGHTA and CDR2 FQGNSA. This CDR3 has 13 amino acids. The CDR3 nucleotides read TGTGCCAGCAGCGTAGAGGACAGCGCGGAGCAGTACTTC. It is translated as CASSVEDSAEQYF. The variable domain in full, with the rest retrieved from reference TRBV7-2 and TRBJ2-7, is GAGVSQSPSNKVTEKGKDVELRCDPISGHTALYWYRQSLGQGLEFLIYFQGNSAPDKSGLPSDRFSAERTGGSVSTLTIQRTQQEDSAVYLCASSVEDSAEQYFGPGTRLTVT.

This chain joins TRBV3-1 (or the pseudogene TRBV3-2) and TRBJ1-4; a weak D match, TRBD1 (5 bases). The V gene lost 4 bases and the J gene lost 5 bases, with 11 bases spanning the gap. This CDR3 is built from 14 residues. Germline CDR1 LGHDT, CDR2 YNNKEL (reference sequence). The CDR3 DNA reads TGTGCCAGCAGCCCCCTGACAGTAAATGAAAAACTGTTTTTT. Translated: CASSPLTVNEKLFF.

This clone has a single count. The chain couples TRBV6-1 to TRBJ1-1, with unresolved D. CDR3 length: 13 residues. The germline V and J ends were trimmed by 3 bases and 1 base, with 6 bases remaining between them. In germline, CDR1 is MNHNS, CDR2 SASEGT. The CDR3 nucleotides read TGTGCCAGCAGTGAGCGGGGGAACACTGAAGCTTTCTTT. Amino acid sequence: CASSERGNTEAFF.

This sequence joins TRBV5-6 and TRBJ1-4; D is unresolved. The V gene lost 2 bases and the J gene lost 0 bases, with 8 bases spanning the gap. The CDR3 contains 15 residues. The V gene's germline CDR1 is SGHDT and CDR2 YYEEEE. The CDR3: CASSFDMATNEKLFF. The CDR3 DNA follows: TGTGCCAGCAGCTTTGACATGGCAACTAATGAAAAACTGTTTTTT.

The chain has TRBV19 and TRBJ2-1, with 9 bases aligning to TRBD1. CDR3 size: 14 residues. J was trimmed by 10 bases and V by 4 bases; bases with no gene match: 8. Germline V gene lookup returns CDR1 LNHDA and CDR2 SQIVND (reference sequence). CDR3 sequence (DNA): TGTGCCAGTAGTACGTTACAGGGGGCAAGGGAGCAGTTCTTC. Translating gives CASSTLQGAREQFF.

V usage is TRBV14 and J usage is TRBJ1-6; D call uncertain. Germline V lookup: CDR1 SGHDN, CDR2 FVKESK. This CDR3 is built from 17 residues. The V and J ends lost 1 base and 3 bases respectively, with 13 bases between them. CDR3 bases: TGTGCCAGCAGCCAAGTCTTGGGAGAAATCTATAATTCACCCCTCCACTTT. Translated, it gives CASSQVLGEIYNSPLHF.

The chain couples TRBV28 to TRBJ1-3; D is perhaps TRBD1 (5 bases). Germline V gene lookup returns CDR1 MDHEN and CDR2 SYDVKM. CDR3 size: 16 residues. Trimming stripped 6 bases from V and 6 bases from J, with 21 bases between. CDR3 DNA sequence: TGTGCCAGCAGCCTCTCAGGGTTGGACGTTTTAAACACCATATATTTT. Encoded protein: CASSLSGLDVLNTIYF.